The 15 T cell receptor beta chains reported below all come from one sample, sequenced in a study of shared clonotypes between healthy human individuals. The protocol was immunoSEQ multiplex PCR, while the TCRdb copy is restricted to in-frame clones and leaves out a portion. The table includes about 1 million clones, about 80% detected once. Material for sequencing was memory CD4+ T cells sorted from blood. The subset was: CD45RA-negative fraction. Every receptor here comes from a man aged 18 to 30 in good health.

V gene TRBV6-5 combines with J gene TRBJ1-1; unclear D gene. Trimming cost V 2 bases and J 3 bases, with 10 bases left between them. The V gene's germline CDR1 is MNHEY and CDR2 SVGAGI. The CDR3 loop spans 14 amino acids. The CDR3 is CASSYRTPDTEAFF. CDR3 bases: TGTGCCAGCAGTTACCGAACGCCTGACACTGAAGCTTTCTTT.

This clone has at least ten counts. The CDR3 region has the DNA TGCAGCGAGTGGGACAGTACCATTCAGTACTTC. As protein: CSEWDSTIQYF. V is TRBV29-1 and J is TRBJ2-4, with 7 nucleotides matching TRBD1. Germline-derived CDR1 and CDR2 are SQVTM and ANQGSEA. The CDR3 has 11 residues. The V gene end was trimmed by 7 bases and the J gene end by 9 bases; junction bases not matched to a gene: 6.

This chain uses TRBV4-3 with TRBJ2-5, with 11 positions matching TRBD2. The CDR3 spans 14 residues. J lost 5 bases, V lost 4 bases, and 3 bases had no gene match. CDR1 and CDR2 (germline): LGHNA, YSLEER. CDR3 protein: CASSRSGRGETQYF. CDR3 in DNA: TGCGCCAGCAGCCGTAGCGGGAGGGGGGAGACCCAGTACTTC.

A remark on this clone: The sample contains more than one DNA sequence encoding this CDR3. The chain links TRBV19 to TRBJ2-2; D unresolved. The CDR3 contains 12 residues. CDR1 LNHDA and CDR2 SQIVND come from the germline V gene (reference sequence). V was shortened by 1 base and J by 5 bases, with 2 bases between the two germline ends. The DNA of the CDR3 is TGTGCCAGTAGTATAGGGACCGGGGAGCTGTTTTTT. This translates into CASSIGTGELFF.

The chain carries TRBV10-3 and TRBJ2-2; 13 bases fit TRBD2. V was clipped by 6 bases and J by 6 bases; unmatched bases: 7. Germline-derived CDR1 and CDR2 are ENHRY and SYGVKD. The CDR3 loop spans 16 amino acids. The CDR3 nucleotides read TGTGCCATCAGCGACCCGGGACTAGCGGGGTCCGGGGAGCTGTTTTTT. Its protein product is CAISDPGLAGSGELFF.

This chain links TRBV27 with TRBJ2-7, with D possibly matching TRBD1 (6 bases). Germline V gives CDR1 MNHEY, CDR2 SMNVEV (reference sequence). V was trimmed by 0 bases and J by 2 bases, leaving 11 bases between them. CDR3 length: 15 residues. The CDR3 protein is CASSLSWGPAYEQYF. CDR3 in DNA: TGTGCCAGCAGTTTATCTTGGGGGCCGGCCTACGAGCAGTACTTC.

The chain joins TRBV12-2 to TRBJ1-5. TRBV12-2 is a pseudogene. This CDR3 has 8 residues. The CDR3 region is CASRFQHF. The CDR3 coding sequence is TGTGCAAGTCGCTTCCAGCATTTT.

The CDR3 DNA reads as TGTGCCATCAGTGACTACGGGATTAACAATGAGCAGTTCTTC. Translated: CAISDYGINNEQFF. The V gene is TRBV10-3, the J gene TRBJ2-1, with D possibly TRBD2 on 5 matching bases. The CDR3 is made up of 14 amino acids. With 3 bases removed from V and 5 bases from J, the gap between germline ends came to 11 bases. CDR1 ENHRY and CDR2 SYGVKD come from the germline V gene.

The chain has TRBV2 and TRBJ2-2, with 8 bases aligning to TRBD2. This CDR3 has 15 residues. J lost 6 bases, V lost 4 bases, and 7 bases had no gene match. The germline gives CDR1 SNHLY, CDR2 FYNNEI. The chain's CDR3 is CASSAGTRSAGELFF. The CDR3 DNA sequence: TGTGCCAGCAGTGCCGGGACTAGGTCTGCCGGGGAGCTGTTTTTT.

The chain couples TRBV7-8 to TRBJ1-3, with TRBD1 matching over 10 bases. Germline lookup yields CDR1 SGHVS and CDR2 FQNEAQ. The V gene end was trimmed by 1 base and the J gene end by 4 bases; junction bases not matched to a gene: 4. The CDR3 has 16 residues. The CDR3 reads CASSLDDRGQGNTIYF. In DNA, the CDR3 is TGTGCCAGCAGCTTAGACGACAGGGGGCAAGGAAACACCATATATTTT. Based on the CDR3 plus reference TRBV7-8 and TRBJ1-3, the full variable domain is GAGVSQSPRYKVAKRGQDVALRCDPISGHVSLFWYQQALGQGPEFLTYFQNEAQLDKSGLPSDRFFAERPEGSVSTLKIQRTQQEDSAVYLCASSLDDRGQGNTIYFGEGSWLTVV.

This chain uses TRBV7-9 with TRBJ2-5; D might be TRBD1 (5 bases). The V gene's germline CDR1 is SEHNR and CDR2 FQNEAQ (reference sequence). This CDR3 is 13 amino acids long. The V and J ends lost 4 bases and 3 bases respectively, with 9 bases between them. DNA for the CDR3: TGTGCCAGCAGCTACCCAGGGAAAGAGACCCAGTACTTC. Translation gives CASSYPGKETQYF.

This sequence joins TRBV4-2 and TRBJ2-3, with 7 bases matching TRBD2. CDR1 and CDR2 from the germline V gene are LGHNA and YNFKEQ. The CDR3 length is 16 residues. J lost 0 bases, V lost 1 base, and 4 bases had no gene match. The CDR3 reads CASSQVYGGSTDTQYF. CDR3 sequence (DNA): TGTGCCAGCAGCCAAGTATACGGGGGGAGCACAGATACGCAGTATTTT.

The CDR3 reads CAWLQGQPQHF. CDR3 sequence (DNA): TGTGCTTGGCTCCAGGGACAGCCCCAGCATTTT. The chain recombines TRBV30 with TRBJ1-5; D is possibly TRBD1 (5 bases). CDR3 length equals 11 residues. Germline V lookup: CDR1 GTSNPN, CDR2 SVGIG (reference sequence).

This chain links TRBV6-5 with TRBJ1-1; 9 bases match TRBD1. Germline assignment: CDR1 MNHEY and CDR2 SVGAGI. The CDR3 contains 12 residues. V lost 10 bases and J lost 5; bases outside the gene matches: 5. CDR3: CATGTGITEAFF. In DNA, the CDR3 is TGTGCCACCGGGACAGGGATAACTGAAGCTTTCTTT.

About this clone itself: Other DNA sequences from this sample encode an identical CDR3 as well. The chain employs TRBV18 and TRBJ1-2; 10 bases are shared with TRBD1. This CDR3 is 14 amino acids long. J gave up 5 bases and V 3 bases, and 3 bases lay outside the gene matches. Germline V CDR1 and CDR2: KGHSH, LQKENI. This chain's CDR3 is CASSPGTGVYGYTF. Here the CDR3 DNA reads TGTGCCAGCTCACCCGGGACAGGGGTATATGGCTACACCTTC.